Listed below are T cell receptor beta chains from one sample, sequenced in a study of T cell changes during pregnancy in multiple sclerosis. Data came from immunoSEQ multiplex PCR; TCRdb stores just in-frame clones and leaves some out. Of 45,000 to 50,000 clones listed, around 94% were seen once; the top ten hold around 5%. The input for sequencing was CD8+ T cells from peripheral blood mononuclear cells, taken before pregnancy. These receptor sequences come from a female donor with multiple sclerosis, enrolled in a pregnancy study. The CDR3 runs from the conserved cysteine through the conserved F or W. Fields, in order: J gene, D gene, V gene, clone size, CDR3 length, CDR3 protein, CDR3 DNA. The D gene is left open where the match is weak. Rows give clone size only sometimes, using once, few, many, or a class for an expanded clone.

J gene: TRBJ2-1; D gene: TRBD2; V gene: TRBV19; clone size: NA; CDR3 length: 15; CDR3 protein: CASSTGLAGRNEQFF; CDR3 DNA: TGTGCCAGTAGTACGGGACTAGCGGGAAGAAATGAGCAGTTCTTC
J gene: TRBJ2-7; D gene: NA; V gene: TRBV11-2; clone size: NA; CDR3 length: 15; CDR3 protein: CASSLGAGQIYEQYF; CDR3 DNA: TGTGCCAGCAGCTTAGGTGCAGGGCAGATTTACGAGCAGTACTTC
J gene: TRBJ2-7; D gene: NA; V gene: TRBV4-2; clone size: NA; CDR3 length: 15; CDR3 protein: CASSQATGGAYEQYF; CDR3 DNA: TGTGCCAGCAGCCAAGCAACGGGCGGGGCCTACGAGCAGTACTTC
J gene: TRBJ2-7; D gene: NA; V gene: TRBV27; clone size: NA; CDR3 length: 15; CDR3 protein: CASSLSGAPVHEQYF; CDR3 DNA: TGTGCCAGCAGTTTATCTGGGGCCCCGGTCCACGAGCAGTACTTC
J gene: TRBJ1-1; D gene: TRBD1; V gene: TRBV6-6; clone size: NA; CDR3 length: 15; CDR3 protein: CASSRTGAQSTEAFF; CDR3 DNA: TGTGCCAGCAGCAGGACAGGGGCCCAAAGCACTGAAGCTTTCTTT
J gene: TRBJ1-2; D gene: NA; V gene: TRBV5-1; clone size: NA; CDR3 length: 14; CDR3 protein: CASSSMDSRYGYTF; CDR3 DNA: TGCGCCAGCAGCTCTATGGACAGCCGCTATGGCTACACCTTC
J gene: TRBJ2-3; D gene: TRBD2; V gene: TRBV30; clone size: NA; CDR3 length: 17; CDR3 protein: CAWSTGTSGRGADTQYF; CDR3 DNA: TGTGCCTGGAGTACCGGGACTAGCGGGAGAGGGGCAGATACGCAGTATTTT
J gene: TRBJ2-7; D gene: NA; V gene: TRBV27; clone size: NA; CDR3 length: 15; CDR3 protein: CASSFGDSPSYEQYF; CDR3 DNA: TGTGCCAGCAGTTTCGGCGACAGTCCGTCCTACGAGCAGTACTTC
J gene: TRBJ1-1; D gene: NA; V gene: TRBV2; clone size: NA; CDR3 length: 14; CDR3 protein: CASGAKMIHTEAFF; CDR3 DNA: TGTGCCAGCGGAGCTAAAATGATACACACTGAAGCTTTCTTT
J gene: TRBJ2-3; D gene: NA; V gene: TRBV19; clone size: once; CDR3 length: 16; CDR3 protein: CASSTPEGVMADTQYF; CDR3 DNA: TGTGCCAGTAGTACCCCGGAAGGGGTGATGGCAGATACGCAGTATTTT
J gene: TRBJ2-7; D gene: NA; V gene: TRBV6-6; clone size: NA; CDR3 length: 15; CDR3 protein: CASSPCRGYCDEQYF; CDR3 DNA: TGTGCCAGCAGTCCCTGTCGAGGGTACTGCGACGAGCAGTACTTC
J gene: TRBJ1-2; D gene: NA; V gene: TRBV29-1; clone size: NA; CDR3 length: 8; CDR3 protein: CSVSRELF; CDR3 DNA: TGCAGCGTCTCCCGGGAGCTTTTC
J gene: TRBJ2-7; D gene: TRBD1; V gene: TRBV28; clone size: NA; CDR3 length: 13; CDR3 protein: CASSLPGQDEQYF; CDR3 DNA: TGTGCCAGCAGTTTACCCGGACAGGACGAGCAGTACTTC
J gene: TRBJ1-1; D gene: NA; V gene: TRBV7-9; clone size: NA; CDR3 length: 12; CDR3 protein: CASSLGGGEAFF; CDR3 DNA: TGTGCCAGCAGCCTGGGGGGGGGAGAAGCTTTCTTT
J gene: TRBJ2-1; D gene: TRBD2; V gene: TRBV6-1; clone size: NA; CDR3 length: 14; CDR3 protein: CASSRTSGYNEQFF; CDR3 DNA: TGTGCCAGCAGTAGGACTAGCGGCTACAATGAGCAGTTCTTC
J gene: TRBJ1-3; D gene: NA; V gene: TRBV6-1; clone size: once; CDR3 length: 15; CDR3 protein: CASSEWLAAGNTIYF; CDR3 DNA: TGTGCCAGCAGTGAATGGTTGGCAGCTGGAAACACCATATATTTT
J gene: TRBJ2-1; D gene: NA; V gene: TRBV6-6; clone size: NA; CDR3 length: 15; CDR3 protein: CASSYSRSSYNEQFF; CDR3 DNA: TGTGCCAGCAGTTACTCGCGGAGCTCCTACAATGAGCAGTTCTTC
J gene: TRBJ2-2; D gene: NA; V gene: TRBV5-4; clone size: NA; CDR3 length: 12; CDR3 protein: CASSPPSGELFF; CDR3 DNA: TGTGCCAGCAGCCCCCCCTCCGGGGAGCTGTTTTTT
J gene: TRBJ2-7; D gene: TRBD1; V gene: TRBV7-9; clone size: NA; CDR3 length: 15; CDR3 protein: CASSPFRDSSYEQYF; CDR3 DNA: TGTGCCAGCAGCCCTTTCCGGGACAGCTCCTACGAGCAGTACTTC
J gene: TRBJ2-7; D gene: TRBD2; V gene: TRBV19; clone size: NA; CDR3 length: 14; CDR3 protein: CASSISGSSYEQYF; CDR3 DNA: TGTGCCAGTAGTATTAGCGGGAGCTCCTACGAGCAGTACTTC
J gene: TRBJ1-4; D gene: TRBD1; V gene: TRBV6-6; clone size: NA; CDR3 length: 13; CDR3 protein: CASRQGIGEKLFF; CDR3 DNA: TGTGCCAGCAGACAGGGGATCGGTGAAAAACTGTTTTTT
J gene: TRBJ2-1; D gene: TRBD2; V gene: TRBV4-2; clone size: NA; CDR3 length: 16; CDR3 protein: CASSQEGTSGSNEQFF; CDR3 DNA: TGTGCCAGCAGCCAAGAGGGGACTAGCGGGAGTAATGAGCAGTTCTTC
J gene: TRBJ2-7; D gene: TRBD2; V gene: TRBV19; clone size: NA; CDR3 length: 12; CDR3 protein: CASNSGNHEQYF; CDR3 DNA: TGTGCCAGTAACAGCGGGAACCACGAGCAGTACTTC
J gene: TRBJ2-7; D gene: TRBD2; V gene: TRBV25-1; clone size: NA; CDR3 length: 18; CDR3 protein: CASMSGPTNPSGPYEQYF; CDR3 DNA: TGTGCCAGCATGTCAGGGCCGACTAACCCTAGCGGCCCCTACGAGCAGTACTTC
J gene: TRBJ2-7; D gene: TRBD1; V gene: TRBV27; clone size: NA; CDR3 length: 14; CDR3 protein: CASSFGTGSYEQYF; CDR3 DNA: TGTGCCAGCAGTTTCGGGACAGGGTCCTACGAGCAGTACTTC